These 27 T cell receptor beta chains were all obtained from the same sample, sequenced in a study of T cell repertoires in ileal Crohn's disease. The assay was immunoSEQ multiplex PCR, and TCRdb's table has in-frame clones only and misses some. Counted here are 15,000 to 20,000 clones, roughly 91% occurring once; the ten biggest clones make up 3.4%. The specimen was ileal tissue. All receptors come from an adult with Crohn's disease.

This chain joins TRBV7-2 and TRBJ2-2; tentative D call: TRBD2 (5 bases). The V and J ends lost 4 bases and 6 bases respectively, with 15 bases between them. Germline loops: CDR1 SGHTA, CDR2 FQGNSA. The CDR3 has 15 residues. The CDR3 here is CASSYRQRESGELFF. The CDR3 nucleotides read TGTGCCAGCAGCTACCGACAAAGGGAGTCCGGGGAGCTGTTTTTT.

The chain links TRBV5-6 to TRBJ1-2; possibly TRBD1 for D (6 bases). With 4 bases removed from V and 5 bases from J, the gap between germline ends came to 15 bases. Germline V gene data show CDR1 as SGHDT and CDR2 as YYEEEE. The CDR3 spans 14 residues. The DNA of the CDR3 is TGTGCCAGCAGCATACAACAGGGAGTTTATGGCTACACCTTC. Translation gives CASSIQQGVYGYTF.

V gene TRBV27 combines with J gene TRBJ1-1, with 7 nucleotides matching TRBD1. The V segment lost 6 bases and the J segment 3 bases; nucleotides outside the gene matches: 7. The germline CDR1 and CDR2 sequences are MNHEY and SMNVEV (reference sequence). The CDR3 contains 14 residues. CDR3 sequence: CASRKTGTDTEAFF. The CDR3 DNA is TGTGCCAGCAGAAAGACAGGGACGGACACTGAAGCTTTCTTT.

CDR3 in DNA: TGCGCCAGCAGCTTTAGGGCGGGGGCGAACACCGGGGAGCTGTTTTTT. Its protein is CASSFRAGANTGELFF. The chain is built from TRBV5-1 and TRBJ2-2; 7 nucleotides match TRBD2. Germline V gene sequence: CDR1 SGHRS, CDR2 YFSETQ. With V trimmed by 2 bases and J by 0 bases, 4 bases remained unmatched. The CDR3 runs to 16 residues.

This clone was recorded a few times. V gene TRBV27 combines with J gene TRBJ1-5; 10 bases match TRBD1. Germline-derived CDR1 and CDR2 are MNHEY and SMNVEV (reference sequence). Losses at the gene ends were 6 bases for V and 7 bases for J; bases not matched to a gene: 9. This CDR3 has 15 residues. CDR3 protein: CASSRQGARDQPQHF. DNA for the CDR3: TGTGCCAGCAGCCGACAGGGGGCAAGAGACCAGCCCCAGCATTTT.

The chain couples TRBV30 to TRBJ1-4; D not resolved. V dropped 2 bases and J dropped 3 bases, with 13 bases sitting between them. The CDR3 is 15 residues long. Germline V lookup: CDR1 GTSNPN, CDR2 SVGIG (reference sequence). Written as DNA, the CDR3 is TGTGCCTGGAGTCCTCCGGGAGCGGCTAATGAAAAACTGTTTTTT. Residues: CAWSPPGAANEKLFF.

The chain joins TRBV11-2 to TRBJ1-1; D ambiguous. The CDR3 loop spans 13 amino acids. The V and J ends lost 6 bases and 6 bases respectively, with 14 bases between them. Germline loops: CDR1 SGHAT, CDR2 FQNNGV. CDR3 region: CASSLSLEAEAFF. The CDR3 DNA reads as TGTGCCAGCAGTCTATCCCTGGAGGCTGAAGCTTTCTTT.

The chain links TRBV7-9 to TRBJ2-5, with a weak D call TRBD2 (6 bases). TRBJ2-7 explains the end of the DNA better; the J call may be wrong. The V gene's germline CDR1 is SEHNR and CDR2 FQNEAQ (reference sequence). The CDR3 sequence is 14 residues long. The CDR3 region is CASSKGTGLYEQYF. CDR3 bases: TGTGCCAGCAGTAAAGGGACTGGACTCTACGAGCAGTACTTC.

V and J are TRBV29-1 and TRBJ1-2, with D perhaps matching TRBD1 (6 bases). Germline CDR1 reads SQVTM; CDR2 reads ANQGSEA. The length of the CDR3 is 12 residues. Trimming pared 6 bases from V and 8 bases from J, leaving 16 bases between. CDR3 coding DNA: TGCAGCGTCTCACTAGACCAGGGGGGCTACACCTTC. Protein: CSVSLDQGGYTF.

V and J are TRBV6-6 and TRBJ2-7; possibly TRBD2 for D (6 bases). Per the germline V gene, CDR1 is MNHNY and CDR2 is SVGAGI (reference sequence). This CDR3 spans 15 amino acids. Trimming removed 5 bases from V and 0 bases from J, with 14 bases in between. The CDR3 sequence is CASSKRRDGSYEQYF. The DNA of the CDR3 is TGTGCCAGCAGTAAAAGGCGGGATGGCTCCTACGAGCAGTACTTC.

The chain carries TRBV11-2 and TRBJ2-1, with D tentatively TRBD2 (7 bases). Germline CDR1 is SGHAT and CDR2 is FQNNGV. CDR3 length: 15 amino acids. V was cut by 5 bases and J by 5 bases, with 16 bases left in between. This chain's CDR3 is CASSRRGAGDNEQFF. As DNA, the CDR3 is TGTGCCAGCAGCCGACGGGGGGCGGGGGACAATGAGCAGTTCTTC.

The chain is built from TRBV27 and TRBJ2-3; TRBD1 is a possible D gene (6 bases). CDR3 length equals 14 residues. Trimming stripped 2 bases from V and 2 bases from J, with 8 bases between. Looked up from germline, CDR1 is MNHEY and CDR2 is SMNVEV (reference sequence). This CDR3 reads CASSLAGATDTQYF. CDR3 bases: TGTGCCAGCAGTTTAGCAGGGGCCACAGATACGCAGTATTTT.

V and J are TRBV7-6 and TRBJ2-5, with a weak D call TRBD2 (7 bases). The CDR3 contains 18 residues. With 1 base removed from V and 0 bases from J, the gap between germline ends came to 18 bases. CDR1 is SGHVS and CDR2 is FNYEAQ in the germline V gene. The CDR3 DNA sequence: TGTGCCAGCAGCTTAGAGGGGGGGGCAGGGGTGTACCAAGAGACCCAGTACTTC. It specifies CASSLEGGAGVYQETQYF. The full variable domain, with the rest looked up from reference TRBV7-6 and TRBJ2-5, is GAGVSQSPRYKVTKRGQDVALRCDPISGHVSLYWYRQALGQGPEFLTYFNYEAQQDKSGLPNDRFSAERPEGSISTLTIQRTEQRDSAMYRCASSLEGGAGVYQETQYFGPGTRLLVL.

This clone showed up just a few times. The CDR3 DNA reads as TGCGCCAGCAGCCCCCGGACTAGTTTCCCGCGGAACACCGGGGAGCTGTTTTTT. Its translation: CASSPRTSFPRNTGELFF. The rearrangement links TRBV4-3 to TRBJ2-2, with 7 bases aligning to TRBD2. Germline V gene data show CDR1 as LGHNA and CDR2 as YSLEER. After removal of 4 bases from V and 1 base from J, the junction contained 12 bases not matched to a gene. The CDR3 totals 18 residues.

The chain has TRBV27 and TRBJ2-7; 13 bases are a match to TRBD2. The trim removed 5 bases at V and 6 bases at J, leaving 4 bases unmatched. The CDR3 sequence is 14 residues long. CDR1 and CDR2 from the germline V gene are MNHEY and SMNVEV (reference sequence). The CDR3 loop is CASSRRTSGGEQYF. CDR3 in DNA: TGTGCCAGCAGTCGACGGACTAGCGGGGGCGAGCAGTACTTC.

This chain joins TRBV5-1 and TRBJ1-1, with TRBD1 matching over 7 bases. This CDR3 spans 15 amino acids. From germline, CDR1 is SGHRS and CDR2 YFSETQ. The V segment lost 5 bases and the J segment 4 bases; nucleotides outside the gene matches: 11. Here the CDR3 DNA reads TGCGCCAGCAGTTTTGAGGGGGCCGCGGTCACTGAAGCTTTCTTT. Translated, it gives CASSFEGAAVTEAFF.

This chain uses TRBV7-2 with TRBJ1-1, with TRBD1 matching 9 bases. CDR3 length: 18 residues. CDR1 is SGHTA, CDR2 FQGNSA, per germline. V dropped 1 base and J dropped 4; count of bases not matched to a gene: 13. This CDR3 is CASSLVGQGSTLATEAFF. CDR3 bases: TGTGCCAGCAGCTTAGTTGGACAGGGGTCAACGTTGGCCACTGAAGCTTTCTTT.

The chain has TRBV29-1 and TRBJ1-5, with D possibly TRBD1 on 6 matching bases. The CDR3 is 13 residues long. Germline V gene data show CDR1 as SQVTM and CDR2 as ANQGSEA. This CDR3 reads CSVGQGINQPQHF. The CDR3 coding sequence is TGCAGTGTAGGTCAGGGGATCAATCAGCCCCAGCATTTT.

In its sample, this clone was seen a few times. V and J are TRBV1 and TRBJ2-7; the DNA was not used to check the table's D call, TRBD2. TRBV1 is reported as a pseudogene. The CDR3 is 17 amino acids. CDR3 region: CTSSQAVLLLNSYEQYF. Written as DNA, the CDR3 is TGCACCAGCAGCCAAGCCGTTCTCTTACTGAACTCCTACGAGCAGTACTTC.

The table lists this clone with a count of one. V is TRBV4-2 and J is TRBJ2-1; 8 nucleotides line up with TRBD2. Germline V CDR1 and CDR2: LGHNA, YNFKEQ. The trim removed 6 bases at V and 7 bases at J, leaving 14 bases unmatched. The CDR3 has 16 amino acids. As DNA, the CDR3 is TGTGCCAGCAGTCCCGTAGGCGGGGGGTTTTCGAATGAGCAGTTCTTC. Translating it yields CASSPVGGGFSNEQFF.

The chain joins TRBV27 to TRBJ2-1; 12 bases match TRBD2. Germline V gene sequence: CDR1 MNHEY, CDR2 SMNVEV (reference sequence). After removal of 7 bases from V and 7 bases from J, the junction contained 8 bases not matched to a gene. The CDR3 has 15 amino acids. The CDR3 bases are TGTGCCAGCACCAATCTAGCGGGGGGGCTTAATGAGCAGTTCTTC. Protein sequence: CASTNLAGGLNEQFF.

CDR3 bases: TGTGCCAGCAGCTTAGGACTAGCGGGGGGGCGAGAGCAGTACTTC. Translated, it gives CASSLGLAGGREQYF. The J gene is TRBJ2-7, the V gene TRBV7-8, with 14 bases matching TRBD2. This CDR3 has 15 amino acids. V trimming: 1 base; J trimming: 7 bases; junction bases outside the gene matches: 3. The germline CDR1 and CDR2 sequences are SGHVS and FQNEAQ.

This clone has only one observation. V is TRBV12-2 and J is TRBJ1-2. TRBV12-2 is assigned pseudogene status. The CDR3 is 14 residues long. CDR3 coding DNA: TGTGCAAGTCGCTTAGCAATCGGGGTGACTGGCTACACCTTC. Translated: CASRLAIGVTGYTF.

The table lists this clone with a count of one. The CDR3: CASSPMGQGIGAGNTIYF. CDR3 coding DNA: TGTGCCAGCAGCCCCATGGGACAGGGGATCGGCGCTGGAAACACCATATATTTT. The J gene is TRBJ1-3, the V gene TRBV11-1; 10 nucleotides line up with TRBD1. V lost 5 bases to trimming and J lost 2 bases; unmatched junction nucleotides: 12. There are 18 residues in the CDR3. Germline CDR1 reads SGHAT; CDR2 reads FQDESV (reference sequence).

The chain is built from TRBV9 and TRBJ2-5; 9 bases are shared with TRBD1. Germline V lookup: CDR1 SGDLS, CDR2 YYNGEE. Germline trimming cut 4 bases from V and 5 bases from J; bases unmatched to any gene: 9. This CDR3 comprises 15 residues. DNA for the CDR3: TGTGCCAGCAGCTTCACCGGGACAGGGAGTGAGACCCAGTACTTC. It translates to CASSFTGTGSETQYF.

V is TRBV19 and J is TRBJ2-7; D gene ambiguous. The germline V gene has CDR1 LNHDA and CDR2 SQIVND (reference sequence). The length of the CDR3 is 14 residues. The V end lost 1 base, the J end lost 2 bases, and 9 bases lay between the germline ends. The CDR3 region is CASSIGLFAYEQYF. DNA for the CDR3: TGTGCCAGTAGTATAGGGCTCTTCGCCTACGAGCAGTACTTC.

The rearrangement uses TRBV1 and TRBJ2-7; the D call of TRBD1 is as the table states it, not checked on the DNA. TRBV1 is a pseudogene segment. CDR3 length equals 16 residues. The CDR3 sequence is CTSSSRSKDRVYEQYF. As DNA, the CDR3 is TGCACCAGCAGCTCCCGATCCAAGGACAGGGTCTACGAGCAGTACTTC.